The present entry profiles one T cell receptor beta chain with its context. As originally analysed: Nucleated cell number was recorded as an estimate derived from reference gene primer amplification. Sequencing was performed with immunoSEQ multiplex PCR; in TCRdb, only in-frame clones are kept and a portion is missing. V, J and clone size are taken as reported in that table, and D and trimming were inferred from the DNA itself. This repertoire shows a few hundred thousand clones, roughly 87% found once; its top ten account for 2.5% to 3%. This entry is derived from a study of blood T cell repertoires in COVID-19. Turning to the study itself: Sources were T cells, B-cell-depleted T cells, or PBMCs; the material itself was cDNA or gDNA.

The CDR3 totals 15 residues. The germline V gene has CDR1 MGHRA and CDR2 YSYEKL. J was trimmed by 2 bases and V by 4 bases; bases with no gene match: 6. Cohorts were based on clinical histories the participants reported. Either two negative PCRs, clearance, or symptom resolution qualified Cohort 3 donors as recovered. The chain uses TRBV4-1 and TRBJ1-2; 8 bases line up with TRBD1. This receptor was obtained from a woman aged 25 to 39 who had recovered from COVID-19. The sample comprised PBMCs or T cells enriched from blood (not recorded which). The CDR3 sequence is CASSLSGQANYGYTF. Here the CDR3 DNA reads TGCGCCAGCAGCCTCTCGGGACAGGCGAACTATGGCTACACCTTC.